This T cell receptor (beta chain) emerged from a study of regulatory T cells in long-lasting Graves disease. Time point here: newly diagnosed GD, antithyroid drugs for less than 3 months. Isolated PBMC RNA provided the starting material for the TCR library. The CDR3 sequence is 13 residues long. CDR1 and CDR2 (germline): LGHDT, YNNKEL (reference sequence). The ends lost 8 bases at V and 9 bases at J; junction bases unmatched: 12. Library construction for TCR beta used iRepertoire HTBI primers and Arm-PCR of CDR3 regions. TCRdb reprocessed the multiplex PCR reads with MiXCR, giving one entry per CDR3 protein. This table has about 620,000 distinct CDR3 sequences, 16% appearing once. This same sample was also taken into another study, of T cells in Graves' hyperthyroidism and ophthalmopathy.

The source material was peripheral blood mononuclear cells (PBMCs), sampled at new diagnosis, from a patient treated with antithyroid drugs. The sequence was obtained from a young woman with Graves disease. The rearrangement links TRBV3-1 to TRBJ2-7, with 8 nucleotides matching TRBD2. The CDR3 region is CASRRAGGGGQYF. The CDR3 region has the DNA TGTGCCAGCCGGAGGGCGGGAGGAGGTGGGCAGTACTTC.